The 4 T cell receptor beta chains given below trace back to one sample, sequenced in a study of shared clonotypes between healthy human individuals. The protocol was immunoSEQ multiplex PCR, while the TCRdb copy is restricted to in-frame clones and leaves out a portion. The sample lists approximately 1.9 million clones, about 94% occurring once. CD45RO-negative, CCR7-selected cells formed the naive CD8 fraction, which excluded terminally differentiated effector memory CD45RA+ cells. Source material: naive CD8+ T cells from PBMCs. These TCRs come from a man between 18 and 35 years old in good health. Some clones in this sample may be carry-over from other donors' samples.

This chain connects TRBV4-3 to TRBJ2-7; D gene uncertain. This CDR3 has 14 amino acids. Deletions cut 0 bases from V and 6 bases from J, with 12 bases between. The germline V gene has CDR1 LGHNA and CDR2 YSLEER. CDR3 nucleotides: TGCGCCAGCAGCCAAGAACAGACGCTCCCCGAGCAGTACTTC. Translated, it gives CASSQEQTLPEQYF.

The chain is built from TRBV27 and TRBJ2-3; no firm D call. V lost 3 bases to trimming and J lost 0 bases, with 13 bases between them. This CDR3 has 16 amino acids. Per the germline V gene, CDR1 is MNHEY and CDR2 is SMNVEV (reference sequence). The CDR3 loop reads CASSLVFFSSTDTQYF. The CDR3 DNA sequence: TGTGCCAGCAGTTTGGTATTTTTCTCTAGCACAGATACGCAGTATTTT.

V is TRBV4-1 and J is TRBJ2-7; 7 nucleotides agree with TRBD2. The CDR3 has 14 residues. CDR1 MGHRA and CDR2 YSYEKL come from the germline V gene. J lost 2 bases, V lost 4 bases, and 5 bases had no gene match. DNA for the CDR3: TGCGCCAGCAGCCCACTAGCGAAGCCCTACGAGCAGTACTTC. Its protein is CASSPLAKPYEQYF.

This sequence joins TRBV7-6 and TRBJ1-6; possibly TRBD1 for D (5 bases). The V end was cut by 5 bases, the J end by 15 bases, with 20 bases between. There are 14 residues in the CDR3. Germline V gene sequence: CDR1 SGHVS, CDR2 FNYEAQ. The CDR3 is CASSPTAFRSGLHF. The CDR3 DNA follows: TGTGCCAGCAGCCCGACAGCTTTCCGATCGGGCCTCCACTTT.